Below are 16 T cell receptor beta chains sequenced from a single sample in a study of blood T cell repertoires in COVID-19 (dated by TCRdb to 2018 to 2020). The protocol used for the library was the immunoSEQ multiplex PCR assay. In its TCRdb copy, this immuneACCESS table keeps in-frame sequences only and misses some clones. Where compared with another copy, unresolved V genes explain less than half of these, and the others have no known cause. In this sample the table shows about 120,000 clones, around nine tenths of which occur a single time. The ten top clones hold 2% to 2.5% of the sample. Sequenced: peripheral blood. Every receptor here comes from a woman in her forties or fifties with acute or convalescent COVID-19.

The chain is built from TRBV7-2 and TRBJ1-4; 9 positions match TRBD1. This CDR3 is 15 amino acids long. Trimming took 2 bases from V and 4 from J; bases not matched to a gene: 2. Looked up from germline, CDR1 is SGHTA and CDR2 is FQGNSA. The CDR3 region has the DNA TGTGCCAGCAGCTTAACAGGGGGCCTTAATGAAAAACTGTTTTTT. Amino acid sequence: CASSLTGGLNEKLFF.

This rearrangement joins TRBV3-1 (or the pseudogene TRBV3-2) to TRBJ2-1, with 8 bases fitting TRBD2. Germline V gives CDR1 LGHDT, CDR2 YNNKEL (reference sequence). This CDR3 has 16 residues. V dropped 4 bases and J dropped 0; count of bases not matched to a gene: 5. CDR3 nucleotide sequence: TGTGCCAGCAGCCTAAAAGGGACTAGCTCCTACAATGAGCAGTTCTTC. This gives the protein CASSLKGTSSYNEQFF.

J is TRBJ2-3 and V is TRBV23-1; 11 bases map to TRBD2. TRBV23-1 is an ORF, with its function uncertain. This CDR3 is 18 amino acids long. Unmatched junction bases numbered 13, after V lost 2 bases and J lost 6 bases. CDR3 loop: CASSQGPWASGGYDTQYF. CDR3 bases: TGCGCCAGCAGTCAAGGGCCTTGGGCTAGCGGGGGGTATGATACGCAGTATTTT.

The V and J genes are TRBV27 and TRBJ1-5; 12 nucleotides agree with TRBD1. From germline, CDR1 is MNHEY and CDR2 SMNVEV (reference sequence). The CDR3 totals 19 residues. V was pared by 5 bases and J by 1 base, with 12 bases of the junction left unmatched. The DNA for the CDR3 is TGTGCCAGCAGTCCCTACCCCGGGACAGGGGGCGTAAGCAATCAGCCCCAGCATTTT. Its translation is CASSPYPGTGGVSNQPQHF.

The chain is built from TRBV27 and TRBJ2-1; 7 nucleotides line up with TRBD2. The CDR3 is 18 residues long. V shed 5 bases and J 1 base; nucleotides not matched to a gene: 14. CDR1 is MNHEY and CDR2 is SMNVEV in the germline V gene (reference sequence). This chain's CDR3 is CASSITRAGVLSYNEQFF. The CDR3 DNA is TGTGCCAGCAGTATAACACGGGCGGGGGTCTTGTCCTACAATGAGCAGTTCTTC.

The CDR3 sequence: CASSSRGEDNEQYF. Written as DNA, the CDR3 is TGTGCCAGCAGCTCCAGAGGGGAGGACAACGAGCAGTACTTC. The V call is TRBV5-6, the J call TRBJ2-7, with D possibly matching TRBD2 (6 bases). Germline V CDR1 and CDR2: SGHDT, YYEEEE. The CDR3 extends over 14 amino acids. Trimming took 3 bases from V and 5 from J, leaving 15 bases between them.

The chain recombines TRBV6-5 with TRBJ2-7; D unresolved. Per germline, CDR1 MNHEY and CDR2 SVGAGI. The CDR3 consists of 13 residues. Between the trimmed V and J ends, which lost 0 bases and 6 bases, there was a span of 9 bases. CDR3 sequence (DNA): TGTGCCAGCAGTTACTCCCATAGTGGCGAGCAGTACTTC. It translates to CASSYSHSGEQYF.

V is TRBV2 and J is TRBJ1-1, with a weak D call TRBD1 (6 bases). The germline CDR1 and CDR2 sequences are SNHLY and FYNNEI. The CDR3 consists of 13 residues. V was shortened by 7 bases and J by 0 bases, with 9 bases between the two germline ends. CDR3 bases: TGTGCCAGCAAAGGACAGCTGAACACTGAAGCTTTCTTT. This translates into CASKGQLNTEAFF. Full variable domain (remainder filled in from reference TRBV2 and TRBJ1-1): EPEVTQTPSHQVTQMGQEVILRCVPISNHLYFYWYRQILGQKVEFLVSFYNNEISEKSEIFDDQFSVERPDGSNFTLKIRSTKLEDSAMYFCASKGQLNTEAFFGQGTRLTVV.

This clone was seen only once. The CDR3 loop reads CASSGWTDRGRLKNYNEQFF. DNA for the CDR3: TGTGCCAGCAGCGGTTGGACCGACAGGGGACGGCTTAAGAACTACAATGAGCAGTTCTTC. This chain connects TRBV5-4 to TRBJ2-1; 8 bases line up with TRBD1. This CDR3 has 20 amino acids. The V gene end was trimmed by 4 bases and the J gene end by 3 bases; junction bases not matched to a gene: 21. Germline V gene data show CDR1 as SGHNT and CDR2 as YYREEE (reference sequence).

To note about this clone: The identical CDR3 is also encoded by other nucleotide sequences in the sample. V is TRBV11-3 and J is TRBJ2-3, with D perhaps TRBD2 (6 bases). Germline CDR1 SGHNT, CDR2 YENEEA. The CDR3 is 14 residues long. V was pared by 5 bases and J by 0 bases, with 9 bases between. CDR3 DNA: TGTGCCAGCAGCCCGGGGGTTAGCACAGATACGCAGTATTTT. Translated: CASSPGVSTDTQYF.

The count of this clone is one. The chain recombines TRBV20-1 with TRBJ1-1; TRBD1 agrees at 8 bases. CDR3 length: 15 amino acids. The junction had 12 bases not matched to a gene; V was cut back by 3 bases and J by 6 bases. Germline V gene data show CDR1 as DFQATT and CDR2 as SNEGSKA (reference sequence). The CDR3 spells CSASQDRVRIAEAFF. The DNA of the CDR3 is TGCAGTGCTAGTCAGGACAGGGTTCGAATCGCTGAAGCTTTCTTT.

V and J are TRBV7-2 and TRBJ2-7; 8 nucleotides line up with TRBD2. Looked up from germline, CDR1 is SGHTA and CDR2 is FQGNSA. This CDR3 has 13 amino acids. Unmatched junction bases numbered 7, after V lost 6 bases and J lost 6 bases. CDR3 loop: CASRQRESSEQYF. DNA for the CDR3: TGTGCCAGCAGGCAGCGGGAGTCAAGCGAGCAGTACTTC.

V is TRBV2 and J is TRBJ1-3, with D maybe TRBD1 (5 bases). Germline values: CDR1 SNHLY, CDR2 FYNNEI. CDR3 length: 15 amino acids. Trimming removed 6 bases at V and 4 bases at J, with 16 bases between. Here the CDR3 DNA reads TGTGCCAGCAGGAAGGAACAGGCAACAGGAAACACCATATATTTT. Amino acids: CASRKEQATGNTIYF.

This sequence joins TRBV5-4 and TRBJ2-5; D is undetermined. V lost 0 bases, J lost 1 base, and 7 bases lay in between. The CDR3 contains 14 residues. Germline V CDR1 and CDR2: SGHNT, YYREEE (reference sequence). The CDR3 loop is CASSLVQSQETQYF. The CDR3 DNA is TGTGCCAGCAGCTTGGTGCAGTCCCAAGAGACCCAGTACTTC.

The rearrangement uses TRBV10-3 and TRBJ1-1, with 7 bases matching TRBD1. The CDR3 has 16 amino acids. In germline, CDR1 is ENHRY, CDR2 SYGVKD. V lost 2 bases, J lost 0 bases, and 6 bases stayed unmatched. The DNA for the CDR3 is TGTGCCATCAGTGAGAGGGACAGCATTATGAACACTGAAGCTTTCTTT. It codes for CAISERDSIMNTEAFF.

The chain joins TRBV12-3 or TRBV12-4 to TRBJ2-5, with D uncertain. This CDR3 contains 12 residues. Trimming cost V 3 bases and J 7 bases, with 9 bases left between them. CDR3 in DNA: TGTGCCAGCAGTTTCAATGTCATGACCCAGTACTTC. This translates into CASSFNVMTQYF.